This T cell receptor (beta chain) is drawn from a study of blood T cell repertoires in COVID-19. Study-level background: Samples taken during acute and convalescent COVID-19 were collected in the United States, Italy and Spain. T cells, B-cell-depleted T cells, or PBMCs supplied cDNA or gDNA.

The V and J ends lost 6 bases and 0 bases, in that order; junction bases with no gene match: 10. CDR3 length: 16 residues. The germline V gene encodes CDR1 SQVTM and CDR2 ANQGSEA. Per the study methods: Estimated nucleated cell counts came from reference gene primer amplification. Assay used: immunoSEQ multiplex PCR; TCRdb lists only in-frame clones, some missing. Clone size and the V and J calls come from that table; the DNA yielded D and trimming. The table lists some 200,000 clones, 86% of them singletons, with approximately 5.9% in the top ten. The specimen sequenced was peripheral blood. This chain joins TRBV29-1 and TRBJ2-4; 8 nucleotides align to TRBD1. This sequence originates from an older man with acute or convalescent COVID-19. CDR3 sequence (DNA): TGCAGCGTCAAGAAGACAGGGGACCTAGCCAAAAACATTCAGTACTTC. It specifies CSVKKTGDLAKNIQYF.